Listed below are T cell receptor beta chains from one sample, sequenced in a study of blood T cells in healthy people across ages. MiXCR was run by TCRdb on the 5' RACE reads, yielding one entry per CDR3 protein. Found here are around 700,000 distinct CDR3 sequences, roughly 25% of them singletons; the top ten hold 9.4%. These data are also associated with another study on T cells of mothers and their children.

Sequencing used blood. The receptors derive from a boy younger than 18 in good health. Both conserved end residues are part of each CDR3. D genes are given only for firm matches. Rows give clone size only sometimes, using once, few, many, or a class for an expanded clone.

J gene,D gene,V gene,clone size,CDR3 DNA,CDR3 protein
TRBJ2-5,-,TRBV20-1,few,TGCAGTGCTAGGGGGGTTATTGAGACCCAGTACTTC,CSARGVIETQYF
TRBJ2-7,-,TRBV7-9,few,TGTGCCAGCAGCATCGACAGGAACGAGCAGTACTTC,CASSIDRNEQYF
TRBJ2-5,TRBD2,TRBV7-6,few,TGTGCCAGCGTGGGGGCTAGCGGGGGGGAAGAGCAGTACTTC,CASVGASGGEEQYF
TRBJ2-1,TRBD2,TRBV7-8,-,TGTGCCAGCAGCTTAGACAGCGGAGCGGGGAATGAGCAGTTCTTC,CASSLDSGAGNEQFF
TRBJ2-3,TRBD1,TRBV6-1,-,TGTGCCAGCGAGCCGGGACAGGGGACAGATACGCAGTATTTT,CASEPGQGTDTQYF
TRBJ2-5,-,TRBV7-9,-,TGTGCCAGCAGCTCTTTCGCGGGACAGAAGGCCGCCTACCAAGAGACCCAGTACTTC,CASSSFAGQKAAYQETQYF
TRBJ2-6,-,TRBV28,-,TGTGCCAGCAGTTCCCGGTGGGACCCGCACCTCTCTGGGGCCAACGTCCTGACTTTC,CASSSRWDPHLSGANVLTF
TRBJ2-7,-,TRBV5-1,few,TGCGCCAGCAGCTTGGCCGGCGGGGGCTTTTTCCCCTACGAGCAGTACTTC,CASSLAGGGFFPYEQYF
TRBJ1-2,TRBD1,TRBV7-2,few,TGTGCCAGCAGCCCGCGGGACAGCCTGCTTGGGCTTGGCTACACCTTC,CASSPRDSLLGLGYTF
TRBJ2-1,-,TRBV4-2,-,TGTGCCAGCAGCCAAGAGGGAAGGGAGGTTGTACTTTACAATGAGCAGTTCTTC,CASSQEGREVVLYNEQFF
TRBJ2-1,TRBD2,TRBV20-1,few,TGCAGTGCTAGAGATTGGCGGGGGTCTAATGAGCAGTTCTTC,CSARDWRGSNEQFF
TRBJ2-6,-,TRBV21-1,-,TGTGCCAGCAGCAAAGGGCAGGAGGTGTTTCTAACCGGGGCCAACGTCCTGACTTTC,CASSKGQEVFLTGANVLTF
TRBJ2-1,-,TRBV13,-,TGTGCCAGCAGCTTAGGACCATATATGAATGAGCAGTTCTTC,CASSLGPYMNEQFF
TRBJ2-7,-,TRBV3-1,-,TGTGCCGGCAGCCAAAGTAGGGCCGAGCAGTACTTC,CAGSQSRAEQYF
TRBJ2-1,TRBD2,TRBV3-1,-,TGTGCCAGCAGCCAGGAGAGCGGGAGAAGTTTCAATGAGCAGTTCTTC,CASSQESGRSFNEQFF
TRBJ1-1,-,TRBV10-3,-,TGTGCCATCAGTGGAGCGAACACTGAAGCTTTCTTT,CAISGANTEAFF
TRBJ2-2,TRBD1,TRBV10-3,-,TGTGCCATCAGTGAGTTAAACCGGGACAGTGCGCACGGGGAGCTGTTTTTT,CAISELNRDSAHGELFF
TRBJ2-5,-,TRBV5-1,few,TGCGCCAGCAGCTTAAGCCCAACCTCCCAAGAGACCCAGTACTTC,CASSLSPTSQETQYF
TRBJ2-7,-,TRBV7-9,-,TGTGCCAGCAGCCCGACTGGGGTCCCCGAGCAGTACTTC,CASSPTGVPEQYF
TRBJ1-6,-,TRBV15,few,TGTGCCACCAGCAGAGATGGGTCACCTGATAATTCACCCCTCCACTTT,CATSRDGSPDNSPLHF
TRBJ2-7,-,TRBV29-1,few,TGCAGCGTCCCGGGACTGGCAAGCTCCTACGAGCAGTACTTC,CSVPGLASSYEQYF
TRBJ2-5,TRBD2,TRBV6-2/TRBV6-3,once,TGTGCCAGCGGTTTCGGACTAGCGGGACAAGAGACCCAGTACTTC,CASGFGLAGQETQYF
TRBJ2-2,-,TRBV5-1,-,TGCGCCAGCAGCCAATGGGGATGGAACACCGGGGAGCTGTTTTTT,CASSQWGWNTGELFF
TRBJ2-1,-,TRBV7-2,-,TGTGCCGGCAGCTTCGTCAGGAGGAACAATGAGCAGTTCTTC,CAGSFVRRNNEQFF
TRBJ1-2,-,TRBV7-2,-,TGTGCCAGCAGCTCATCACCGAAGCAGGGGAACTATGGCTACACCTTC,CASSSSPKQGNYGYTF
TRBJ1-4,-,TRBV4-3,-,TGCGCCAGCAGCCAAGACAGGTTCAATGAAAAACTGTTTTTT,CASSQDRFNEKLFF
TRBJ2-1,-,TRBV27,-,TGTGCCAGCAGTTTATCGAGGCAGTACAATGAGCAGTTCTTC,CASSLSRQYNEQFF
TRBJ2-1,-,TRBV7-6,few,TGTGCCAGCAGACTAGGGAGGGGGCATGAGCAGTTCTTC,CASRLGRGHEQFF
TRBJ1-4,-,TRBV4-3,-,TGCGCCAGCAGCCAAGATCTCGGTGAGGGTGAAAAACTGTTTTTT,CASSQDLGEGEKLFF
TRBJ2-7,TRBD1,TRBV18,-,TGTGCCAGCTCCCACCAGGACAGGATTAACTACGAGCAGTACTTC,CASSHQDRINYEQYF
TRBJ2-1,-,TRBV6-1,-,TGTGCCAGCAGTGAATTTCCCTTTACAGGAAACAATGAGCAGTTCTTC,CASSEFPFTGNNEQFF